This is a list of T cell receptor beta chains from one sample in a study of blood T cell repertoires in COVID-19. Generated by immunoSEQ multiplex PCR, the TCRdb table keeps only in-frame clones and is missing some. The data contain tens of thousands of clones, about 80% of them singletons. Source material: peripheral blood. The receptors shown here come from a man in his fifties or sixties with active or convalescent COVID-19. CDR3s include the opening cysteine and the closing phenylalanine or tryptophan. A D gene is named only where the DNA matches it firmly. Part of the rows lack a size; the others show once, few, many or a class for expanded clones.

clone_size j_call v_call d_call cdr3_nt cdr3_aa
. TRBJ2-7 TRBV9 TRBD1 TGTGCCAGCAGCCGACAGGGGGATTCATACGAGCAGTACTTC CASSRQGDSYEQYF
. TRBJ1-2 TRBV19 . TGTGCCAGTATCAATTGGGAGGGGGGAACAAGGAGCTACACCTTC CASINWEGGTRSYTF
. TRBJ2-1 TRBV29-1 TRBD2 TGCAGCACGGGACTACCGGGAATGAATGAGCAGTTCTTC CSTGLPGMNEQFF
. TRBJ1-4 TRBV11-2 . TGTGCCAGCAGCTTAGATGGACAGCTTAATGAAAAACTGTTTTTT CASSLDGQLNEKLFF
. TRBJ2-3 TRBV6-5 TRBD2 TGTGCCAGCAGGGAGGGGCTAGCGGGGCTCGGTACGCAGTATTTT CASREGLAGLGTQYF
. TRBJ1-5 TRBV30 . TGTGCCTGGAGTCCAGCGGGAAATCAGCCCCAGCATTTT CAWSPAGNQPQHF
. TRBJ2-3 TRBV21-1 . TGTGCCAGCAGCAAAAAGGGGCAGGGGGTTTCCACAGATACGCAGTATTTT CASSKKGQGVSTDTQYF
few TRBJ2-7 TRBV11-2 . TGTGCCAGCAGCCTTCTACAGGGTTCCTACGAGCAGTACTTC CASSLLQGSYEQYF
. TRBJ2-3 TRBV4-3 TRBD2 TGCGCCAGCAGCCAAACTGGACTAGCGGACAGCACAGATACGCAGTATTTT CASSQTGLADSTDTQYF
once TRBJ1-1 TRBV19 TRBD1 TGTGCCAGTAGTACGACAGGGGGCTGGGACACTGAAGCTTTCTTT CASSTTGGWDTEAFF
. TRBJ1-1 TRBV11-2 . TGTGCCAGCAGCCCTAATACTGGGGGGACTGAAGCTTTCTTT CASSPNTGGTEAFF
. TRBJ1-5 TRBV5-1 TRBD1 TGCGCCAGCAGCTCTGGGGAACCGGGACAGGTCCATCAGCCCCAGCATTTT CASSSGEPGQVHQPQHF
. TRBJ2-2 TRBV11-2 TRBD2 TGTGCCAGCAGCCGCCGGGCTAGCGGGGTTTCCGGGGAGCTGTTTTTT CASSRRASGVSGELFF
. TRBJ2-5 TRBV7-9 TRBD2 TGTGCCAGCAGCCCGGGCGGGGGCCAAGAGACCCAGTACTTC CASSPGGGQETQYF
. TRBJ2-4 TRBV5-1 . TGCGCCAGCAGCTTGGATGCGGGGCGCATAAACATTCAGTACTTC CASSLDAGRINIQYF
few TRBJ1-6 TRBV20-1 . TGCAGTGCGGGAAGGGGTTCACCCCTCCACTTT CSAGRGSPLHF
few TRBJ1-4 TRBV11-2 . TGTGCCAGCAGCTTAGTAGGGGGAGCGGGACAACTGTTTTTT CASSLVGGAGQLFF
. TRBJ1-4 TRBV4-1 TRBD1 TGCGCCAGCAGCCAAGAATGGGACAGGGGCGAAAAACTGTTTTTT CASSQEWDRGEKLFF
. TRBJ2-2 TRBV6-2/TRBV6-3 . TGTGCCAGCAGTTACCTCCCAGGACTCATAGAGGGCGGGGAGCTGTTTTTT CASSYLPGLIEGGELFF
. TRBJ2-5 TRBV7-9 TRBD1 TGTGCCAGCAGCGGGGGACAGGGGGCGCGGGAGACCCAGTACTTC CASSGGQGARETQYF
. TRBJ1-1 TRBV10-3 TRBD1 TGTGCCATCACGAGGGGGCAGACAGGGAACACTGAAGCTTTCTTT CAITRGQTGNTEAFF
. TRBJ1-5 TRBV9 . TGTGCCAGCAGCGCAGGGACATCTAGTCAGCCCCAGCATTTT CASSAGTSSQPQHF
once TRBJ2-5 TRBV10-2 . TGCGCCAGCAGTGGGGCACTGGTGGACCAGTACTTC CASSGALVDQYF
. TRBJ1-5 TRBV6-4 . TGTGCCAGCAGCCCGGGGAGGAATCAGCCCCAGCATTTT CASSPGRNQPQHF
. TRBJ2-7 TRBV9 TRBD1 TGTGCCAGCAGCTCAGGCCCGGGCAGGGGGCTGGAGGAGCAGTACTTC CASSSGPGRGLEEQYF
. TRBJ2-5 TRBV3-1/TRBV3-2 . TGTGCCAGCAGCCAAATAGGAGGGGCCCTGCGGACCCAGTACTTC CASSQIGGALRTQYF
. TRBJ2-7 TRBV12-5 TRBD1 TGTGCTAGTGGGGACAGGGAGGTCTCCTACGAGCAGTACTTC CASGDREVSYEQYF
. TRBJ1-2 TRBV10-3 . TGTGCCATCAGTGAGTCTTCAGGCGCCCACTTC CAISESSGAHF
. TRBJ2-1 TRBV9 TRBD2 TGTGCCAGCAGCGCGCGACTAGCGGGGGAGGGTGAGCAGTTCTTC CASSARLAGEGEQFF
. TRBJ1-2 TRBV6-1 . TGTGCCAGCAGTGAAGACTCTATGTGGGGCTACACCTTC CASSEDSMWGYTF
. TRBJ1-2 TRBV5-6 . TGTGCCAGCAGCGGTAGGGCGGGTGGCTACACCTTC CASSGRAGGYTF
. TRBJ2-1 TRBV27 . TGTGCCACCCAGCTCTGGGGGGGGGACACGAAGGTCAATGAGCAGTTCTTC CATQLWGGDTKVNEQFF
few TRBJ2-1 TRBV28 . TGTGCCAGCAGCCTTAGTGGTCTGGAGCAGTTCTTC CASSLSGLEQFF
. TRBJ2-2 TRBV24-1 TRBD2 TGTGCCACCAGTGATCCCCGACTAGCGGGGGAGGCCGGGGAGCTGTTTTTT CATSDPRLAGEAGELFF
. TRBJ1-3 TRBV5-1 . TGCGCCAGCAGCTTGATAGGGGACACCATATATTTT CASSLIGDTIYF
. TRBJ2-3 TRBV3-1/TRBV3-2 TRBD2 TGTGCCAGCAGCCAACCACTAGCGGGGGGTAGCACAGATACGCAGTATTTT CASSQPLAGGSTDTQYF
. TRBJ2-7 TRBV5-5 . TGTGCCAGCAGCTTGCGGGGGGCCGCCTACGAGCAGTACTTC CASSLRGAAYEQYF
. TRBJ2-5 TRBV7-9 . TGTGCCAGCAGCCCCCAGCAGGGTACGACCCAGTACTTC CASSPQQGTTQYF
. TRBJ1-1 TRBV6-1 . TGTGCCAGCAGTGAACCCGCGTGGGGGGGCTACCGTGACACTGAAGCTTTCTTT CASSEPAWGGYRDTEAFF
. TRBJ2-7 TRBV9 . TGTGCCAGCAGCGTAGCTAGAGACGAGCAGTACTTC CASSVARDEQYF
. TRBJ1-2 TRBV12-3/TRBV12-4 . TGTGCCAGCAGTACTCGTGGGCAAAAGGGCTACACCTTC CASSTRGQKGYTF
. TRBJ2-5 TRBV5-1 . TGCGCCAGCAGAGTCGTGACAGGCGAAGAGACCCAGTACTTC CASRVVTGEETQYF
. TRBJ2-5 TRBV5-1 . TGCGCCAGCAGCTTGGGGGCCCAAGAGACCCAGTACTTC CASSLGAQETQYF
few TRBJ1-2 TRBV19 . TGTGCCAGTAGCCGGAGGGGGGTAGGGGAGGGTCGCGGCGGCTACACCTTC CASSRRGVGEGRGGYTF
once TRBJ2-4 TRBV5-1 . TGCGCCAGCAGCTTAATGGGGGGCAAAAACATTCAGTACTTC CASSLMGGKNIQYF
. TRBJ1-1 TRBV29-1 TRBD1 TGCAGCATATCTTGGGACAGGGATAGCACTGAAGCTTTCTTT CSISWDRDSTEAFF
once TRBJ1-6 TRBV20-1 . TGCAGTGATTATTCTTCACCCCTCCACTTT CSDYSSPLHF
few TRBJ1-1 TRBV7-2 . TGTGCCAGCAGCCCACAAACAGGGTCCACTGAAGCTTTCTTT CASSPQTGSTEAFF
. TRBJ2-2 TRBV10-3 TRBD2 TGTGCCATCAGTGAGTCTGCGGGGGAACTAGGGGAGCTGTTTTTT CAISESAGELGELFF
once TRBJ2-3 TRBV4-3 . TGCGCCAGCAGCCTTCGGGAGACAGATACGCAGTATTTT CASSLRETDTQYF
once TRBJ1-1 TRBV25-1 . TGTGCCAGCAGGGCCCAGGGAAGGACTGAAGCTTTCTTT CASRAQGRTEAFF
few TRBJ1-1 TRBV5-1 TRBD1 TGCGCCAGCAGCCGGGACAGGGGTATGGGCACTGAAGCTTTCTTT CASSRDRGMGTEAFF
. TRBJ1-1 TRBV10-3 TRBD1 TGTGCCACCGGACAGGACACTGAAGCTTTCTTT CATGQDTEAFF
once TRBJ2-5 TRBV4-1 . TGCGCCAGCAGCCAAGATGGCCACAGCACACAGACCCAGTACTTC CASSQDGHSTQTQYF
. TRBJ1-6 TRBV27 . TGTGCCAGCAAGGGACTATTGGAAACATCACAATATAATTCACCCCTCCACTTT CASKGLLETSQYNSPLHF
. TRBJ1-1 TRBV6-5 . TGTGCCAGCAGCCCCGGGGCCGAGGGAGGAGCTTTCTTT CASSPGAEGGAFF
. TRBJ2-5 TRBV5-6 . TGTGCCAGCAGCCAGACAGCACAAGAGACCCAGTACTTC CASSQTAQETQYF
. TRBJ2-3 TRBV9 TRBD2 TGTGCCAGCAGCCCAGGCCGGACTAGCGGGGGGACAGATACGCAGTATTTT CASSPGRTSGGTDTQYF
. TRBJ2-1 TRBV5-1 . TGCGCCAGCAGCCCCCGGGACACCCTTTACAATGAGCAGTTCTTC CASSPRDTLYNEQFF